A selection of T cell receptor beta chains follows, all from one sample in a study of cytomegalovirus exposure and HLA in healthy donors. Libraries were prepared by immunoSEQ multiplex PCR; TCRdb keeps only in-frame clonotypes and omits some of them. Of over 75,000 clones in the sample, 75% to 90% were seen once. Input material: PBMCs. The receptors here all came from a man aged 18 to 35 in good health and CMV-seropositive. Both conserved end residues are part of each CDR3. The order of the fields is V gene, clone size, J gene, D gene, CDR3 DNA, CDR3 protein. D genes are given only for firm matches. Rows may omit the clone size; those that give it use once, few, many or a size class.

TRBV4-1	NA	TRBJ1-1	TRBD1	TGCGCCAGCAGCCCAGGACAGGGGCCCAACACTGAAGCTTTCTTT	CASSPGQGPNTEAFF
TRBV5-8	NA	TRBJ1-3	NA	TGTGCCAGCAGCTTGAGGGACATTAGTAGGAACACCATATATTTT	CASSLRDISRNTIYF
TRBV5-6	NA	TRBJ1-2	NA	TGTGCCAGCAGCCGGGGAGAAAATTTTGGCTACACCTTC	CASSRGENFGYTF
TRBV2	NA	TRBJ2-2	TRBD2	TGTGCCAGCAGTTTAGCGGGGGGCACCGGGGAGCTGTTTTTT	CASSLAGGTGELFF
TRBV6-1	once	TRBJ1-4	NA	TGTGCCAGCAGTGAAGTAGGACTCGGGAGGTATGAAAAACTGTTTTTT	CASSEVGLGRYEKLFF
TRBV30	NA	TRBJ2-5	NA	TGTGCCTGGAGTGTACTGGAGGTTCAAGAGACCCAGTACTTC	CAWSVLEVQETQYF
TRBV10-3	once	TRBJ1-1	TRBD1	TGTGCCATCAGTGATTGGACAGGGGGACTCCAGAAGAACACTGAAGCTTTCTTT	CAISDWTGGLQKNTEAFF
TRBV2	once	TRBJ2-3	NA	TGTGCCAGCAGACGAACGTTGGCAGGGGTGATGACAGATACGCAGTATTTT	CASRRTLAGVMTDTQYF
TRBV27	NA	TRBJ2-7	TRBD1	TGTGCCAGCCCCTCGGGACAGGAACTCTACGAGCAGTACTTC	CASPSGQELYEQYF
TRBV27	NA	TRBJ1-1	NA	TGTGCCAGCAGTTTACCAACAGGGTCTTACACTGAAGCTTTCTTT	CASSLPTGSYTEAFF
TRBV6-4	NA	TRBJ2-2	TRBD2	TGTGCCAGCAGTGCTAGCGGGAGCACCGGGGAGCTGTTTTTT	CASSASGSTGELFF
TRBV5-1	NA	TRBJ1-2	TRBD1	TGCGCCAGCAGCTACACCGGGACAGGGAACTATGGCTACACCTTC	CASSYTGTGNYGYTF
TRBV30	NA	TRBJ1-2	NA	TGTGCCTGGAGGCTTCAGGGATCGAACTATGGCTACACCTTC	CAWRLQGSNYGYTF
TRBV27	NA	TRBJ2-7	TRBD1	TGTGCCAGCAGTATCACGTCGAAAGACAGGGTACCCTACGAGCAGTACTTC	CASSITSKDRVPYEQYF
TRBV7-6	NA	TRBJ1-3	TRBD1	TGTGCCAGCAGCCAACAGGGGGATGGAAACACCATATATTTT	CASSQQGDGNTIYF
TRBV7-9	NA	TRBJ2-1	NA	TGTGCCAGCAGCTTAGTCGACTATTCCGATGAGCAGTTCTTC	CASSLVDYSDEQFF
TRBV4-1	NA	TRBJ1-4	NA	TGCGCCAGCAGCCAAGCAGACAGCGGGTATAATGAAAAACTGTTTTTT	CASSQADSGYNEKLFF
TRBV27	NA	TRBJ2-4	TRBD1	TGTGCCAGCAGTCCCGGCGGACAGGGGGCGGCCAAAAACATTCAGTACTTC	CASSPGGQGAAKNIQYF
TRBV5-5	once	TRBJ2-7	TRBD2	TGTGCCAGCAGCTTGTTCAGCGGGAGTTCACACGAGCAGTACTTC	CASSLFSGSSHEQYF
TRBV30	NA	TRBJ2-2	NA	TGTGCCTGGAGTACCCAGGGCGCCGGGGAGCTGTTTTTT	CAWSTQGAGELFF
TRBV30	NA	TRBJ1-2	NA	TGTGCCTGGAGTGAGGGGTTCGGGTATGGCTACACCTTC	CAWSEGFGYGYTF
TRBV28	once	TRBJ2-3	TRBD2	TGTGCCAGCAGTGCCGGGACTAGCGGCTTCACAGATACGCAGTATTTT	CASSAGTSGFTDTQYF
TRBV27	NA	TRBJ2-1	NA	TGTGCCAGCAGTGAATTATCAGCGAGCGATGAGCAGTTCTTC	CASSELSASDEQFF
TRBV7-2	NA	TRBJ1-2	NA	TGTGCCAGCAGCTCACTACAGGGAGCTAATGGCTACACCTTC	CASSSLQGANGYTF
TRBV5-4	NA	TRBJ2-1	TRBD2	TGTGCCAGCAGCTTGGCCATTTTGGGAGGGCGGCCCAATGAGCAGTTCTTC	CASSLAILGGRPNEQFF
TRBV6-6	NA	TRBJ1-1	NA	TGTGCCAGCAGTTACGGGGGGAGAACGAACACTGAAGCTTTCTTT	CASSYGGRTNTEAFF
TRBV6-6	few	TRBJ2-1	NA	TGTGCCAGCAGAGATCCCGGGAGAACCACCTACAATGAGCAGTTCTTC	CASRDPGRTTYNEQFF
TRBV4-1	NA	TRBJ2-2	TRBD2	TGCGCCAGCAACCTCAGACTAGCGTTGAACACCGGGGAGCTGTTTTTT	CASNLRLALNTGELFF
TRBV7-9	NA	TRBJ1-2	NA	TGTGCCAGCAGCGACACGACGGCGAATGGCTACACCTTC	CASSDTTANGYTF
TRBV5-1	NA	TRBJ1-5	NA	TGCGCCAGCAGCCCCAACGGACCAAGGGAGGGCCAGCCCCAGCATTTT	CASSPNGPREGQPQHF
TRBV29-1	NA	TRBJ2-3	NA	TGCAGCGTTGAAGATCTTCTGGGTCCGGAGCAAGATACGCAGTATTTT	CSVEDLLGPEQDTQYF
TRBV2	few	TRBJ2-2	NA	TGTGCCAGCAGTGAATCCCATCAGGGGACCGGGGAGCTGTTTTTT	CASSESHQGTGELFF
TRBV2	NA	TRBJ1-3	NA	TGTGCCAGCAAGTGGGAACAGGCTGGAAACACCATATATTTT	CASKWEQAGNTIYF
TRBV5-6	NA	TRBJ2-2	TRBD2	TGTGCCAGCAGCTGGACTAGCGGAGGTGCCGGGGAGCTGTTTTTT	CASSWTSGGAGELFF
TRBV11-2	NA	TRBJ2-5	TRBD1	TGTGCCAGCAGCTCGAGAGTTACAGGGGACGGGGAGACCCAGTACTTC	CASSSRVTGDGETQYF
TRBV7-8	NA	TRBJ1-4	NA	TGTGCCAGCAGCGAGGGGACATGGACTGAAAAACTGTTTTTT	CASSEGTWTEKLFF
TRBV29-1	NA	TRBJ2-3	TRBD2	TGCAGCGTTGATGGGGAGGGCACGCATACGCAGTATTTT	CSVDGEGTHTQYF
TRBV18	NA	TRBJ2-7	TRBD1	TGTGCCAGCTCACCAAGGACAGGTTGGGAAGAGCAGTACTTC	CASSPRTGWEEQYF
TRBV5-1	NA	TRBJ2-7	TRBD1	TGCGCCAGCGGACAACAGGGGCCCTCCTACGAGCAGTACTTC	CASGQQGPSYEQYF
TRBV29-1	NA	TRBJ1-2	TRBD1	TGCAGCGTGAGGGACGACAGGGATTCGGGTGGCTACACCTTC	CSVRDDRDSGGYTF
TRBV28	NA	TRBJ2-3	TRBD2	TGTGCCAGCAGTTTAAGGTCTAGCGGGTTCGCAGATACGCAGTATTTT	CASSLRSSGFADTQYF
TRBV6-1	NA	TRBJ1-1	NA	TGTGCCATTATCGACAGGCGATATTTCCACACTGAAGCTTTCTTT	CAIIDRRYFHTEAFF
TRBV10-1	NA	TRBJ2-2	NA	TGCGCCAGCAGTGATAGCGCGGTCGGGGAGCTGTTTTTT	CASSDSAVGELFF
TRBV5-1	NA	TRBJ2-1	NA	TGCGCCAGCAGCTTCACGGTAAGCTCCTACAATGAGCAGTTCTTC	CASSFTVSSYNEQFF
TRBV18	NA	TRBJ1-1	TRBD1	TGTGCCAGCTCAAGACAGGGAAACACTGAAGCTTTCTTT	CASSRQGNTEAFF
TRBV5-4	NA	TRBJ2-7	TRBD2	TGTGCCAGCAGCTTACCTCCTGGGCTAGCGGGAGGGGGTAGCTCCTACGAGCAGTACTTC	CASSLPPGLAGGGSSYEQYF
TRBV7-8	NA	TRBJ1-1	TRBD1	TGTGCCAGCAGCGAATGGGACAGCCGGGACACTGAAGCTTTCTTT	CASSEWDSRDTEAFF